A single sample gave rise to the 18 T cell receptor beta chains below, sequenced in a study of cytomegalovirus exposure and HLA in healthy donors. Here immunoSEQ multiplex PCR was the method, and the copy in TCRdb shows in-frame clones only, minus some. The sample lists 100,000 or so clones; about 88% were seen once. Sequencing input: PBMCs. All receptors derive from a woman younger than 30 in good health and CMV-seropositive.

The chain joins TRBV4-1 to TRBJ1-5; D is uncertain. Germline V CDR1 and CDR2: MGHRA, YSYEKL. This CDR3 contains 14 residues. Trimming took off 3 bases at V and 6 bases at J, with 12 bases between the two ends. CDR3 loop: CASSHLEEAQPQHF. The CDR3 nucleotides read TGCGCCAGCAGCCACCTAGAAGAGGCTCAGCCCCAGCATTTT.

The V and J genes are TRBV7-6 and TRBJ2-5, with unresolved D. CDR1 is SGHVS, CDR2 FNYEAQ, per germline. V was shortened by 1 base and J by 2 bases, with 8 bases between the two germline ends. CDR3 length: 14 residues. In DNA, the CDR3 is TGTGCCAGCAGCTTAGTCAGGCTTCAAGAGACCCAGTACTTC. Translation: CASSLVRLQETQYF.

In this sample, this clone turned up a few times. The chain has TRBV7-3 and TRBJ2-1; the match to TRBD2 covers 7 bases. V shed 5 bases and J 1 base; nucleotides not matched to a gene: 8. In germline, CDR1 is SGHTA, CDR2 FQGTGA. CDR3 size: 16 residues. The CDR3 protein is CASSPPGGRSYNEQFF. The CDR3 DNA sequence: TGTGCCAGCAGCCCGCCGGGGGGACGGTCCTACAATGAGCAGTTCTTC.

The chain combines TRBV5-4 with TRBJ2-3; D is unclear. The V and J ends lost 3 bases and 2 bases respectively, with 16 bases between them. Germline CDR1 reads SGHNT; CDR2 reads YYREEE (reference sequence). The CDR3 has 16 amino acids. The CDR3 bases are TGTGCCAGCAGCTCCGTACCGGGTCCAACCACAGATACGCAGTATTTT. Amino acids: CASSSVPGPTTDTQYF.

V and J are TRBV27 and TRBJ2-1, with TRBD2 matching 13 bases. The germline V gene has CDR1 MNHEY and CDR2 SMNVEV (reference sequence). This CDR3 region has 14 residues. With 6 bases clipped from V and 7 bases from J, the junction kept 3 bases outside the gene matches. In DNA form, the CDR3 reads TGTGCCAGCAGACTAGCGGGGGGGGATAATGAGCAGTTCTTC. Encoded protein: CASRLAGGDNEQFF.

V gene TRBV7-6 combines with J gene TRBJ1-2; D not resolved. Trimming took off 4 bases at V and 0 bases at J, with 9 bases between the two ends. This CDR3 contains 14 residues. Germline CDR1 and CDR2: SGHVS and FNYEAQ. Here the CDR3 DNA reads TGTGCCAGCAGCTACGGGGAAGCTAACTATGGCTACACCTTC. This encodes CASSYGEANYGYTF.

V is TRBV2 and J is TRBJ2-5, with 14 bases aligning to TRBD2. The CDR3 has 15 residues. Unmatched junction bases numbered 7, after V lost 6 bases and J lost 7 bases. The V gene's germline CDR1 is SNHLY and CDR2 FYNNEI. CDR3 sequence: CASSAGTSGSRTQYF. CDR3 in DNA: TGTGCCAGCAGCGCTGGGACTAGCGGGAGTAGGACCCAGTACTTC.

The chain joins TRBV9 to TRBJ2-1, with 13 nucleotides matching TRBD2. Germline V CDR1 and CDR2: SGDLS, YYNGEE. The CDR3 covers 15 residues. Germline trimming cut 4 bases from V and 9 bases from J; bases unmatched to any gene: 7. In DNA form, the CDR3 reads TGTGCCAGCAGCTTCGGACTAGCGGGAGCAGGTGAGCAGTTCTTC. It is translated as CASSFGLAGAGEQFF.

CDR3: CASSESSRSGDYEQYF. Written as DNA, the CDR3 is TGCGCCAGCAGTGAGTCGAGCCGGAGTGGCGACTACGAGCAGTACTTC. The chain joins TRBV10-1 to TRBJ2-7; D uncertain. Germline-derived CDR1 and CDR2 are WNHNN and SYGVQD (reference sequence). The V end was cut by 0 bases, the J end by 3 bases, with 15 bases between. The CDR3 consists of 16 residues.

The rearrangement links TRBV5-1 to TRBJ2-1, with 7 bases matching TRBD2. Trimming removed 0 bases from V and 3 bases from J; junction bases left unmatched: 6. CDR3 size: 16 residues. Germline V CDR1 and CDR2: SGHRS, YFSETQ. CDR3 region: CASSLAAGVVYNEQFF. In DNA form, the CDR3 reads TGCGCCAGCAGCTTGGCCGCGGGGGTGGTCTACAATGAGCAGTTCTTC.

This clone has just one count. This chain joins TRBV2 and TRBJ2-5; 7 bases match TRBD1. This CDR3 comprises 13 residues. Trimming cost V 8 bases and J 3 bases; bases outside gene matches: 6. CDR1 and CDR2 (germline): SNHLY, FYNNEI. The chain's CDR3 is CASFSRGKETQYF. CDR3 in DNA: TGTGCCAGCTTCAGCAGGGGGAAAGAGACCCAGTACTTC.

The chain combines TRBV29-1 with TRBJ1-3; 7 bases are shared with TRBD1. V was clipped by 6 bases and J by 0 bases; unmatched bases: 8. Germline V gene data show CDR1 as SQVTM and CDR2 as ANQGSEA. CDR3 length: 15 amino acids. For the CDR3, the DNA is TGCAGCGTGTCGTTGACAGGGTTCTCTGGAAACACCATATATTTT. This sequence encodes CSVSLTGFSGNTIYF.

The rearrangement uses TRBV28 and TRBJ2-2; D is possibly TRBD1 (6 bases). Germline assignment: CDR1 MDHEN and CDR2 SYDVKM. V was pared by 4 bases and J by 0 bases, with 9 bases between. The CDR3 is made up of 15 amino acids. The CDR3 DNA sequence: TGTGCCAGCAGTTGGGACATCGCGAACACCGGGGAGCTGTTTTTT. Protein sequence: CASSWDIANTGELFF.

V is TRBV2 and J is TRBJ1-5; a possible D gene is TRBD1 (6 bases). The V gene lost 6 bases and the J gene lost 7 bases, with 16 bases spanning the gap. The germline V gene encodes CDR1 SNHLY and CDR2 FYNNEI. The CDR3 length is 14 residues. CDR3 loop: CASSEQGFGQPQHF. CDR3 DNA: TGTGCCAGCAGCGAGCAGGGGTTCGGGCAGCCCCAGCATTTT.

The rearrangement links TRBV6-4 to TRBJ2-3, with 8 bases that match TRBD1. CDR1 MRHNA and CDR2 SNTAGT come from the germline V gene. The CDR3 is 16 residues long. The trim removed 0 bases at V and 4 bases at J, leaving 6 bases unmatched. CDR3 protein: CASSDSWAGGPDTQYF. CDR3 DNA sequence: TGTGCCAGCAGTGACTCTTGGGCAGGGGGCCCAGATACGCAGTATTTT.

CDR3: CASSPSVYEQYF. DNA of the CDR3: TGCGCCAGCAGCCCCTCGGTTTACGAGCAGTACTTC. This chain joins TRBV5-1 and TRBJ2-7; D is ambiguous. Germline CDR1 and CDR2: SGHRS and YFSETQ. The ends were cut back, 4 bases at V and 4 bases at J, with 9 bases in the middle. The CDR3 spans 12 residues.

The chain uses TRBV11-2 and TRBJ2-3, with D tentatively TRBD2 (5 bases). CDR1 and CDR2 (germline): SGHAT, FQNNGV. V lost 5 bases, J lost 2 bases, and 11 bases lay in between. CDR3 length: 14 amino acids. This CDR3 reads CASSPLRATDTQYF. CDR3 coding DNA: TGTGCCAGCAGCCCCTTGAGGGCCACAGATACGCAGTATTTT.

The CDR3, as DNA: TGTGCCAGTAGTATAGGAGGGGGGGGCAATCAGCCCCAGCATTTT. It yields the protein CASSIGGGGNQPQHF. The chain employs TRBV19 and TRBJ1-5, with a possible D match to TRBD1 (6 bases). V was trimmed by 1 base and J by 2 bases, leaving 9 bases between them. The CDR3 covers 15 residues. Germline CDR1 and CDR2: LNHDA and SQIVND (reference sequence).